A single sample gave rise to the 28 T cell receptor beta chains below, sequenced in a study of low-dose radiotherapy and immunotherapy resistance in tumors. Regarding time point: after trial treatment. Sample treatment: LDRT plus nivolumab, ipilimumab, low-dose cyclophosphamide and aspirin (RACIN trial). TRAV- and TRBV-specific primers were used for first-strand cDNA, which covered alpha and beta chains. It was with a constant-region primer and a V-primer adapter that TCRs were amplified over approximately 20 PCR cycles. One entry per CDR3 protein results from TCRdb running MiXCR on the reads. The sample has roughly 32,000 distinct CDR3 sequences, around 50% seen once. Sequences were derived from PBMCs, sampled after low-dose radiotherapy plus immunotherapy. The origin of the receptors is a male donor with gallbladder cancer.

There are a few counts of this clonotype. The chain recombines TRBV28 with TRBJ1-1; no reliable D call. Trimming took 5 bases from V and 3 from J, leaving 10 bases between them. The length of the CDR3 is 13 residues. Germline V gene data show CDR1 as MDHEN and CDR2 as SYDVKM. This CDR3 reads CASSPGRYTEAFF. The CDR3 nucleotides read TGTGCCAGCAGTCCCGGACGGTACACTGAAGCTTTCTTT.

The CDR3 sequence: CAWSEERAEQYF. The CDR3 bases are TGTGCCTGGAGTGAAGAGAGGGCCGAGCAGTACTTC. The rearrangement joins TRBV30 to TRBJ2-7; D may be TRBD2 (5 bases). This CDR3 has 12 amino acids. CDR1 GTSNPN and CDR2 SVGIG come from the germline V gene (reference sequence). Trimming pared 1 base from V and 6 bases from J, leaving 10 bases between.

By share, this clonotype counts as medium-sized. At one boundary the junction diverges from the germline segment, which might be a read error. The V and J genes are TRBV9 and TRBJ2-1; D may match TRBD1 or TRBD2 (7 bases each). CDR3 length: 13 amino acids. The germline CDR1 and CDR2 sequences are SGDLS and YYNGEE. The CDR3 sequence: CASSVRYRGGMIF. DNA for the CDR3: TGTGCCAGCAGCGTAAGGTACAGGGGAGGGATGATCTTC. Drawing the rest from reference TRBV9 and TRBJ2-1, the complete variable domain is DSGVTQTPKHLITATGQRVTLRCSPRSGDLSVYWYQQSLDQGLQFLIQYYNGEERAKGNILERFSAQQFPDLHSELNLSSLELGDSALYFCASSVRYRGGMIFGPGTRLTVL.

This clonotype appeared once. At one end the junction does not follow the germline gene, possibly because of a read error. The rearrangement uses TRBV20-1 and TRBJ1-3; D possibly corresponds to TRBD1 (5 bases). This CDR3 region has 14 residues. CDR1 and CDR2 (germline): DFQATT, SNEGSKA (reference sequence). The CDR3 is CSAMGRWAENTICF. The CDR3, as DNA: TGCAGTGCTATGGGACGGTGGGCTGAGAACACCATATGTTTT.

This clonotype was seen at least ten times. This chain joins TRBV11-2 and TRBJ1-4; a possible D gene is TRBD1 (5 bases). V lost 4 bases and J lost 16, with 22 bases in between. This CDR3 is 14 amino acids long. Germline V gene sequence: CDR1 SGHAT, CDR2 FQNNGV. The CDR3 DNA follows: TGTGCCAGCAGCTCACCGGCTCAGCCGGGGCTCTGGTTTTTT. Translating it yields CASSSPAQPGLWFF.

The chain links TRBV5-1 to TRBJ2-1, with 13 nucleotides matching TRBD2. The CDR3 contains 15 residues. The V gene end was trimmed by 3 bases and the J gene end by 7 bases; junction bases not matched to a gene: 4. CDR1 is SGHRS, CDR2 YFSETQ, per germline. The CDR3 reads CASSSGLAGFNEQFF. CDR3 bases: TGCGCCAGCAGCTCGGGACTAGCGGGGTTTAATGAGCAGTTCTTC.

This clonotype was picked up one time. The chain combines TRBV11-2 with TRBJ1-2; D unclear. CDR3 size: 14 residues. Germline CDR1 is SGHAT and CDR2 is FQNNGV. The V end lost 0 bases, the J end lost 5 bases, and 10 bases lay between the germline ends. The CDR3 nucleotides read TGTGCCAGCAGCTTAGAGCCCGGAGCGTATGGCTACACCTTC. Its protein is CASSLEPGAYGYTF.

The V and J genes are TRBV29-1 and TRBJ2-3; TRBD2 agrees at 8 bases. Trimming cost V 2 bases and J 3 bases; bases outside gene matches: 10. Per germline, CDR1 SQVTM and CDR2 ANQGSEA. CDR3 size: 16 residues. The CDR3 sequence is CSVETGLQRGTDTQYF. In DNA form, the CDR3 reads TGCAGCGTTGAAACCGGACTCCAGCGGGGGACAGATACGCAGTATTTT.

The chain employs TRBV7-2 and TRBJ2-7; D possibly corresponds to TRBD2 (5 bases). CDR3 length: 15 amino acids. The germline V and J ends were trimmed by 1 base and 0 bases, with 10 bases remaining between them. Germline V CDR1 and CDR2: SGHTA, FQGNSA. Written as DNA, the CDR3 is TGTGCCAGCAGCTTAGTACGGGGTAGCTCCTACGAGCAGTACTTC. Translated, it gives CASSLVRGSSYEQYF.

The chain couples TRBV28 to TRBJ2-1; perhaps TRBD2 as D (6 bases). V dropped 7 bases and J dropped 3 bases, with 16 bases sitting between them. The CDR3 contains 15 residues. From germline, CDR1 is MDHEN and CDR2 SYDVKM. The CDR3 is CASIPTGAVYNEQFF. DNA of the CDR3: TGTGCCAGCATTCCAACGGGAGCTGTCTACAATGAGCAGTTCTTC.

The rearrangement links TRBV12-3 or TRBV12-4 to TRBJ2-7; 10 bases are a match to TRBD1. Trimming took 1 base from V and 7 from J; bases not matched to a gene: 1. The CDR3 consists of 13 residues. In DNA form, the CDR3 reads TGTGCCAGCAGTTTAGGGACAGGGGGGGAGCAGTACTTC. This encodes CASSLGTGGEQYF.

The chain recombines TRBV3-1 with TRBJ2-3; 13 nucleotides match TRBD2. Germline loops: CDR1 LGHDT, CDR2 YNNKEL (reference sequence). V was clipped by 4 bases and J by 1 base; unmatched bases: 2. The CDR3 runs 16 residues. This CDR3 reads CASSPTSGGGTDTQYF. The DNA for the CDR3 is TGTGCCAGCAGCCCTACTAGCGGGGGGGGCACAGATACGCAGTATTTT.

This chain joins TRBV5-1 and TRBJ1-2; no firm D call. The V gene lost 4 bases and the J gene lost 6 bases, with 13 bases spanning the gap. Germline loops: CDR1 SGHRS, CDR2 YFSETQ. The CDR3 totals 13 residues. In DNA, the CDR3 is TGCGCCAGCAGCGCCTCCGGATTGGATGGCTACACCTTC. Translated, it gives CASSASGLDGYTF.

In this sample, this clonotype turned up many times. The chain joins TRBV5-1 to TRBJ2-1; perhaps TRBD2 as D (5 bases). Per the germline V gene, CDR1 is SGHRS and CDR2 is YFSETQ. This CDR3 has 11 residues. V lost 7 bases, J lost 4 bases, and 6 bases lay in between. CDR3 sequence reads: CASGEYNEQFF. CDR3 sequence (DNA): TGCGCCAGCGGGGAGTACAATGAGCAGTTCTTC.

For this clonotype: The likely explanation is a read error, given a far larger clone one base away. The rearrangement joins TRBV29-1 to TRBJ2-4, with TRBD1 matching 10 bases. The junction had 6 bases not matched to a gene; V was cut back by 6 bases and J by 13 bases. This CDR3 region has 11 residues. Germline-derived CDR1 and CDR2 are SQVTM and ANQGSEA. CDR3: CSVDRGNEQYF. CDR3 in DNA: TGCAGCGTGGACAGGGGGAATGAGCAGTACTTC.

The V call is TRBV10-3, the J call TRBJ2-2, with 9 bases fitting TRBD1. CDR1 and CDR2 (germline): ENHRY, SYGVKD. The junction had 11 bases not matched to a gene; V was cut back by 4 bases and J by 8 bases. This CDR3 is 16 amino acids long. The CDR3 here is CAISVTGGASSGELFF. The CDR3 coding sequence is TGTGCCATCAGTGTAACAGGGGGCGCGTCATCGGGGGAGCTGTTTTTT.

Many counts were recorded for this clonotype. V and J are TRBV7-2 and TRBJ1-1; unclear D gene. Germline CDR1 is SGHTA and CDR2 is FQGNSA. This CDR3 region has 14 residues. V dropped 1 base and J dropped 1 base, with 7 bases sitting between them. Here the CDR3 DNA reads TGTGCCAGCAGCTTAGTCGTGGGGAACACTGAAGCTTTCTTT. Translated, it gives CASSLVVGNTEAFF.

The genes are TRBV28 and TRBJ2-2, with a tentative D call TRBD2 (7 bases). Germline CDR1 and CDR2: MDHEN and SYDVKM. V dropped 3 bases and J dropped 3 bases, with 20 bases sitting between them. The CDR3 length is 18 residues. The CDR3 is CASSFDYIRGGDTGELFF. In DNA form, the CDR3 reads TGTGCCAGCAGTTTCGACTACATAAGGGGGGGGGACACCGGGGAGCTGTTTTTT.

The chain carries TRBV5-4 and TRBJ1-1; no clear D gene. V dropped 5 bases and J dropped 0 bases, with 23 bases sitting between them. From germline, CDR1 is SGHNT and CDR2 YYREEE (reference sequence). The CDR3 consists of 18 residues. The CDR3 spells CASSQPERSEKMNTEAFF. CDR3 sequence (DNA): TGTGCCAGCAGTCAGCCTGAAAGGTCAGAAAAAATGAACACTGAAGCTTTCTTT.

The chain combines TRBV29-1 with TRBJ2-1; no reliable D call. V was trimmed by 8 bases and J by 0 bases, leaving 17 bases between them. Per germline, CDR1 SQVTM and CDR2 ANQGSEA. CDR3 length equals 15 residues. The CDR3 spells CSTTVGVSSYNEQFF. The CDR3 nucleotides read TGCAGCACTACTGTTGGGGTGAGCTCCTACAATGAGCAGTTCTTC.

The CDR3 reads CASSVGVLGLAADNEQFF. In DNA, the CDR3 is TGTGCCAGCAGCGTAGGAGTTTTAGGGCTAGCGGCGGACAATGAGCAGTTCTTC. The chain has TRBV9 and TRBJ2-1, with 7 bases lining up with TRBD2. The CDR3 sequence is 18 residues long. CDR1 and CDR2 from the germline V gene are SGDLS and YYNGEE. J lost 5 bases, V lost 0 bases, and 14 bases had no gene match.

On this clonotype itself: A read error likely explains this, since a far larger clone differs by one base. This chain uses TRBV11-2 with TRBJ2-7; unclear D gene. CDR1 is SGHAT, CDR2 FQNNGV, per germline. The CDR3 has 11 residues. The DNA of the CDR3 is TGTGCCAGCAGCTTAATCGACGATCAGTACTTC. As protein: CASSLIDDQYF.

The chain employs TRBV15 and TRBJ2-3, with D possibly matching TRBD2 (5 bases). V shed 5 bases and J shed 2 bases, with 11 bases lying between them. The CDR3 contains 14 residues. Germline assignment: CDR1 LNHNV and CDR2 YYDKDF (reference sequence). The CDR3 loop is CATSGRADTDTQYF. CDR3 nucleotides: TGTGCCACCAGCGGGCGGGCGGACACAGATACGCAGTATTTT.

CDR3 sequence: CASSVTGSDTQYF. CDR3 coding DNA: TGTGCCAGTAGCGTCACAGGGTCAGATACGCAGTATTTT. The chain couples TRBV19 to TRBJ2-3, with D possibly matching TRBD1 (6 bases). There are 13 residues in the CDR3. The V gene's germline CDR1 is LNHDA and CDR2 SQIVND (reference sequence). Trimming stripped 6 bases from V and 4 bases from J, with 11 bases between. Full variable domain (missing parts from reference TRBV19 and TRBJ2-3): DGGITQSPKYLFRKEGQNVTLSCEQNLNHDAMYWYRQDPGQGLRLIYYSQIVNDFQKGDIAEGYSVSREKKESFPLTVTSAQKNPTAFYLCASSVTGSDTQYFGPGTRLTVL.

The DNA of the CDR3 is TGTGCCAGCAGAGAACAGGGTTGGGAAGAGACCCAGTACTTC. Protein sequence: CASREQGWEETQYF. The chain links TRBV6-1 to TRBJ2-5; D possibly corresponds to TRBD1 (6 bases). The CDR3 is 14 amino acids. Germline loops: CDR1 MNHNS, CDR2 SASEGT. The germline V and J ends were trimmed by 6 bases and 3 bases, with 14 bases remaining between them.

This clonotype was recorded a few times. The chain combines TRBV28 with TRBJ2-1, with 11 positions matching TRBD2. Germline trimming cut 5 bases from V and 2 bases from J; bases unmatched to any gene: 5. Germline values: CDR1 MDHEN, CDR2 SYDVKM. CDR3 length equals 16 residues. This chain's CDR3 is CASSPEGLAAYNEQFF. CDR3 DNA sequence: TGTGCCAGCAGTCCCGAGGGACTAGCGGCCTACAATGAGCAGTTCTTC.

This clonotype showed up many times. The chain employs TRBV7-6 and TRBJ2-5; a weak D match, TRBD2 (5 bases). V was clipped by 1 base and J by 5 bases, with 14 bases between them. Germline V CDR1 and CDR2: SGHVS, FNYEAQ. The CDR3 consists of 15 residues. As DNA, the CDR3 is TGTGCCAGCAGCTTAGTGGCGGGCTGGCGGGAGACCCAGTACTTC. Translation: CASSLVAGWRETQYF. Full variable domain (remainder filled in from reference TRBV7-6 and TRBJ2-5): GAGVSQSPRYKVTKRGQDVALRCDPISGHVSLYWYRQALGQGPEFLTYFNYEAQQDKSGLPNDRFSAERPEGSISTLTIQRTEQRDSAMYRCASSLVAGWRETQYFGPGTRLLVL.

As regards this clonotype: A far larger clone is one nucleotide away, so this likely arose from a read error. The chain is built from TRBV29-1 and TRBJ2-1; D perhaps matches TRBD1 (6 bases). Germline values: CDR1 SQVTM, CDR2 ANQGSEA. The CDR3 runs to 12 residues. V lost 4 bases, J lost 10 bases, and 14 bases lay in between. The CDR3 nucleotides are TGCAGCGTTGCTCAGGGGACCTACGAGCAGTTCTTC. The encoded protein is CSVAQGTYEQFF.